This TCR beta chain was sequenced for a study of blood T cell repertoires in COVID-19. Across the whole study: Samples representing acute and convalescent COVID-19 were sourced from the United States, Italy and Spain. Sample material is recorded as cDNA or gDNA derived from T cells, B-cell-depleted T cells, or PBMCs.

V was clipped by 1 base and J by 3 bases, with 10 bases between them. This CDR3 has 16 residues. Germline values: CDR1 MGHRA, CDR2 YSYEKL. As originally analysed: Researchers report that nucleated cell counts were estimated from reference gene primer amplification. Sequencing was performed with immunoSEQ multiplex PCR; in TCRdb, only in-frame clones are kept and a portion is missing. Clone size and the V and J calls come from that table; the DNA yielded D and trimming. Of roughly 53,000 clones in the sample, 85% to 90% were seen once. The sample comprised peripheral blood. This TCR was recovered from a human donor in a cohort sampled during active COVID-19. The chain joins TRBV4-1 to TRBJ1-6; D may be TRBD1 (5 bases). The CDR3 DNA follows: TGCGCCAGCAGCCAAGCAGGGCCCGACTATAATTCACCCCTCCACTTT. Translation gives CASSQAGPDYNSPLHF.